Below, 17 T cell receptor beta chains from the same sample are listed, as sequenced in a study of shared clonotypes between healthy human individuals. Here immunoSEQ multiplex PCR was the method, and the copy in TCRdb shows in-frame clones only, minus some. The sample lists about 2.3 million clones, 85% to 95% occurring once. Specimen: naive CD4+ T cells from PBMCs. The subset is: CD45RA+ positively selected. The receptors were sampled from a man aged 18 to 29 in good health. Some clones in this sample may be carry-over from other donors' samples.

This chain connects TRBV13 to TRBJ1-1; no reliable D call. The CDR3 is 15 amino acids. The germline V and J ends were trimmed by 2 bases and 1 base, with 11 bases remaining between them. In germline, CDR1 is PRHDT, CDR2 FYEKMQ (reference sequence). CDR3 amino acids: CASSLFGEGNTEAFF. Written as DNA, the CDR3 is TGTGCCAGCAGCTTATTCGGGGAGGGGAACACTGAAGCTTTCTTT.

The chain carries TRBV7-8 and TRBJ1-5, with D maybe TRBD1 (5 bases). CDR1 SGHVS and CDR2 FQNEAQ come from the germline V gene. The V gene lost 5 bases and the J gene lost 4 bases, with 18 bases spanning the gap. The CDR3 runs 16 residues. The CDR3 DNA sequence: TGTGCCAGCAGCCCTGGGACGGTCGGAGGGAATCAGCCCCAGCATTTT. Protein sequence: CASSPGTVGGNQPQHF.

The rearrangement uses TRBV19 and TRBJ1-1; the match to TRBD1 covers 8 bases. Germline CDR1 LNHDA, CDR2 SQIVND (reference sequence). The CDR3 has 15 amino acids. Trimming removed 8 bases from V and 4 bases from J; junction bases left unmatched: 12. The CDR3 reads CASGGQGALGTEAFF. In DNA, the CDR3 is TGTGCCAGTGGGGGCCAGGGGGCGCTTGGCACTGAAGCTTTCTTT.

This chain joins TRBV10-3 and TRBJ1-2; TRBD1 matches at 7 bases. V dropped 0 bases and J dropped 4; count of bases not matched to a gene: 8. Germline V CDR1 and CDR2: ENHRY, SYGVKD. The CDR3 is 16 residues long. The CDR3 is CAISESVGRGTYGYTF. Written as DNA, the CDR3 is TGTGCCATCAGTGAGTCGGTCGGCAGGGGGACCTATGGCTACACCTTC.

The chain carries TRBV28 and TRBJ2-7; D ambiguous. V was trimmed by 3 bases and J by 0 bases, leaving 15 bases between them. This CDR3 contains 16 residues. Germline CDR1 and CDR2: MDHEN and SYDVKM. For the CDR3, the DNA is TGTGCCAGCAGTTTTAATCTTGGCACTAACTCCTACGAGCAGTACTTC. Protein sequence: CASSFNLGTNSYEQYF. Combining the CDR3 with reference TRBV28 and TRBJ2-7 gives the whole variable domain DVKVTQSSRYLVKRTGEKVFLECVQDMDHENMFWYRQDPGLGLRLIYFSYDVKMKEKGDIPEGYSVSREKKERFSLILESASTNQTSMYLCASSFNLGTNSYEQYFGPGTRLTVT.

The genes are TRBV5-1 and TRBJ2-3, with D perhaps matching TRBD1 or TRBD2 (5 bases each). The CDR3 covers 18 residues. CDR1 and CDR2 (germline): SGHRS, YFSETQ. Trimming took off 4 bases at V and 2 bases at J, with 23 bases between the two ends. CDR3 region: CASSGGPWTPRPTDTQYF. In nucleotides, the CDR3 is TGCGCCAGCAGCGGGGGTCCCTGGACACCTCGTCCCACAGATACGCAGTATTTT.

This sequence joins TRBV5-5 and TRBJ2-3; TRBD1 matches 7 bases. In germline, CDR1 is SGHKS, CDR2 YYEKEE (reference sequence). The CDR3 sequence is 14 residues long. J gave up 0 bases and V 10 bases, and 8 bases lay outside the gene matches. CDR3 amino acids: CAASTGDSTDTQYF. CDR3 coding DNA: TGTGCCGCATCCACAGGGGATAGCACAGATACGCAGTATTTT.

This rearrangement joins TRBV28 to TRBJ2-7, with 9 bases lining up with TRBD1. Germline V gene sequence: CDR1 MDHEN, CDR2 SYDVKM. This CDR3 is built from 16 residues. V gave up 6 bases and J gave up 2 bases; unmatched junction bases: 11. CDR3 sequence (DNA): TGTGCCAGCAGGCGGCCCGGGACAGGGTTTGCCTACGAGCAGTACTTC. Translated: CASRRPGTGFAYEQYF.

The rearrangement joins TRBV7-9 to TRBJ2-7; D possibly corresponds to TRBD1 (6 bases). Germline-derived CDR1 and CDR2 are SEHNR and FQNEAQ (reference sequence). The CDR3 has 14 amino acids. V lost 5 bases and J lost 0, with 11 bases in between. The CDR3: CASSQDSTSYEQYF. The CDR3 nucleotides read TGTGCCAGCAGCCAGGACAGCACCTCCTACGAGCAGTACTTC.

The chain is built from TRBV9 and TRBJ2-7, with 9 nucleotides matching TRBD2. The ends lost 3 bases at V and 7 bases at J; junction bases unmatched: 5. Germline V gene sequence: CDR1 SGDLS, CDR2 YYNGEE. The CDR3 totals 13 residues. The CDR3 coding sequence is TGTGCCAGCAGCGCGACCCTAGCGGGGGAGCAGTACTTC. Protein: CASSATLAGEQYF.

The CDR3 protein is CASTRGGAANYGYTF. The DNA of the CDR3 is TGTGCCAGCACCCGGGGGGGAGCAGCTAACTATGGCTACACCTTC. V and J are TRBV7-9 and TRBJ1-2, with D maybe TRBD1 (5 bases). Germline CDR1 reads SEHNR; CDR2 reads FQNEAQ (reference sequence). This CDR3 has 15 residues. V dropped 7 bases and J dropped 0 bases, with 15 bases sitting between them.

This rearrangement joins TRBV7-9 to TRBJ1-1; D remains unclear. Germline CDR1 and CDR2: SEHNR and FQNEAQ (reference sequence). This CDR3 has 15 amino acids. V lost 1 base and J 0 bases, leaving 9 bases between the germline ends. The CDR3 DNA is TGTGCCAGCAGCTTAGTTAAGGGCATGAACACTGAAGCTTTCTTT. Residues: CASSLVKGMNTEAFF.

The chain combines TRBV4-1 with TRBJ1-3; 8 bases map to TRBD1. Germline assignment: CDR1 MGHRA and CDR2 YSYEKL. CDR3 size: 15 residues. V gave up 0 bases and J gave up 4 bases; unmatched junction bases: 2. CDR3: CASSQDRQGGNTIYF. The CDR3 region has the DNA TGCGCCAGCAGCCAAGATAGACAGGGGGGAAACACCATATATTTT.

The V call is TRBV28, the J call TRBJ1-5, with D possibly being TRBD1 (6 bases). CDR3 length equals 15 residues. Trimming removed 5 bases at V and 2 bases at J, with 13 bases between. Germline V gives CDR1 MDHEN, CDR2 SYDVKM. CDR3 in amino acids: CASSGGGEGNQPQHF. CDR3 nucleotide sequence: TGTGCCAGCAGTGGAGGGGGTGAGGGCAATCAGCCCCAGCATTTT.

The CDR3 here is CASSLTWDTGLHF. The CDR3 DNA reads TGTGCCAGCAGTTTAACGTGGGACACGGGGCTGCATTTT. V gene TRBV27 combines with J gene TRBJ1-5; weak D call: TRBD1 (6 bases). The CDR3 consists of 13 residues. Trimming took 2 bases from V and 15 from J, leaving 17 bases between them. Germline V lookup: CDR1 MNHEY, CDR2 SMNVEV (reference sequence).

This chain connects TRBV28 to TRBJ2-1; D is perhaps TRBD2 (6 bases). This CDR3 contains 15 residues. V lost 6 bases and J lost 4, with 16 bases in between. CDR1 and CDR2 from the germline V gene are MDHEN and SYDVKM. Here the CDR3 DNA reads TGTGCCAGCAGCCCAATGGAGGGGTCGTACAATGAGCAGTTCTTC. Its protein is CASSPMEGSYNEQFF.

The CDR3 sequence is CASSVLGQVGETQYF. CDR3 DNA: TGTGCCAGCAGCGTCCTCGGACAGGTAGGAGAGACCCAGTACTTC. This rearrangement joins TRBV9 to TRBJ2-5, with 7 bases fitting TRBD1. Germline V CDR1 and CDR2: SGDLS, YYNGEE. The CDR3 sequence is 15 residues long. V gave up 2 bases and J gave up 4 bases; unmatched junction bases: 8.